A single sample gave rise to the 27 T cell receptor beta chains below, sequenced in a study of cytomegalovirus exposure and HLA in healthy donors. The PCR ran on 60 Vbeta and 13 Jbeta primers. TCRdb keeps only in-frame clones here, not all; method: immunoSEQ multiplex PCR. The sample records some 120,000 clones, about 80% being singletons. The sequenced sample consisted of PBMCs. Receptors originate from a female donor in good health and CMV-seronegative.

The gene calls are TRBV11-2 and TRBJ1-2, with 8 bases identical to TRBD1. The germline gives CDR1 SGHAT, CDR2 FQNNGV. The CDR3 has 15 amino acids. The V segment lost 5 bases and the J segment 3 bases; nucleotides outside the gene matches: 8. The DNA of the CDR3 is TGTGCCAGCAGCCCTATTCAGGGGGCAGACTATGGCTACACCTTC. Amino acids: CASSPIQGADYGYTF.

This chain links TRBV7-9 with TRBJ1-1, with TRBD1 matching 9 bases. V was pared by 5 bases and J by 6 bases, with 7 bases of the junction left unmatched. CDR1 SEHNR and CDR2 FQNEAQ come from the germline V gene (reference sequence). CDR3 length: 14 residues. This chain's CDR3 is CASSVGTGTPEAFF. The CDR3 coding sequence is TGTGCCAGCAGCGTCGGGACAGGGACCCCTGAAGCTTTCTTT. Supplemented by reference TRBV7-9 and TRBJ1-1, the full variable domain reads DTGVSQNPRHKITKRGQNVTFRCDPISEHNRLYWYRQTLGQGPEFLTYFQNEAQLEKSRLLSDRFSAERPKGSFSTLEIQRTEQGDSAMYLCASSVGTGTPEAFFGQGTRLTVV.

This clone was observed a few times. The rearrangement uses TRBV7-9 and TRBJ2-1; weak D call: TRBD1 (5 bases). The CDR3 spans 16 residues. Trimming took off 5 bases at V and 1 base at J, with 15 bases between the two ends. The germline gives CDR1 SEHNR, CDR2 FQNEAQ (reference sequence). In DNA form, the CDR3 reads TGTGCCAGCAGCCCCCCCCTCAGGGTATCCTACAATGAGCAGTTCTTC. The encoded protein is CASSPPLRVSYNEQFF.

The J gene is TRBJ2-2, the V gene TRBV30, with TRBD2 as a possible D gene (5 bases). V lost 0 bases to trimming and J lost 8 bases, with 19 bases between them. This CDR3 spans 16 amino acids. Germline lookup yields CDR1 GTSNPN and CDR2 SVGIG (reference sequence). The CDR3 nucleotides read TGTGCCTGGAGTGTACAACGGGGATTGGCGTTGGGGGAGCTGTTTTTT. It specifies CAWSVQRGLALGELFF.

V and J are TRBV6-1 and TRBJ1-3; possibly TRBD1 for D (6 bases). Germline CDR1 reads MNHNS; CDR2 reads SASEGT. This CDR3 contains 18 residues. Between the trimmed V and J ends, which lost 4 bases and 3 bases, there was a span of 22 bases. This CDR3 reads CASSVEPPGQTYGNTIYF. CDR3 nucleotides: TGTGCCAGCAGTGTCGAGCCCCCGGGACAAACATATGGAAACACCATATATTTT.

V is TRBV9 and J is TRBJ2-3, with 9 bases lining up with TRBD2. CDR1 and CDR2 (germline): SGDLS, YYNGEE. The CDR3 is made up of 16 amino acids. Germline trimming cut 4 bases from V and 1 base from J; bases unmatched to any gene: 7. As DNA, the CDR3 is TGTGCCAGCAGCTCGAACCCTAGCGGGGGCACAGATACGCAGTATTTT. Its protein product is CASSSNPSGGTDTQYF.

The genes are TRBV6-5 and TRBJ2-1, with unresolved D. There are 13 residues in the CDR3. Germline V gene sequence: CDR1 MNHEY, CDR2 SVGAGI. Deletions cut 2 bases from V and 4 bases from J, with 6 bases between. CDR3 amino acids: CASSYPPYNEQFF. The CDR3 DNA reads TGTGCCAGCAGTTACCCTCCGTACAATGAGCAGTTCTTC.

Regarding this clone: The sample holds other DNA sequences that translate to the same CDR3. The chain has TRBV5-1 and TRBJ1-1; no firm D call. Trimming removed 4 bases at V and 5 bases at J, with 15 bases between. CDR3 length equals 14 residues. Germline V gene sequence: CDR1 SGHRS, CDR2 YFSETQ. CDR3 DNA sequence: TGCGCCAGCAGCATCGACTCCTTAGTAACTGAAGCTTTCTTT. Residues: CASSIDSLVTEAFF.

The gene calls are TRBV30 and TRBJ1-4; D not certain. Germline loops: CDR1 GTSNPN, CDR2 SVGIG (reference sequence). The CDR3 has 13 amino acids. V gave up 2 bases and J gave up 6 bases, with 10 bases separating them. The CDR3 region is CAWSRRPDEKLFF. CDR3 DNA: TGTGCCTGGAGTCGCAGGCCGGATGAAAAACTGTTTTTT. Full variable domain (remainder filled in from reference TRBV30 and TRBJ1-4): SQTIHQWPATLVQPVGSPLSLECTVEGTSNPNLYWYRQAAGRGLQLLFYSVGIGQISSEVPQNLSASRPQDRQFILSSKKLLLSDSGFYLCAWSRRPDEKLFFGSGTQLSVL.

As for this clone: One end of the junction is discordant with germline, which a read error may explain. Other DNA variants within this sample encode the same CDR3. The chain has TRBV2 and TRBJ1-1; D call uncertain. Germline-derived CDR1 and CDR2 are SNHLY and FYNNEI. The CDR3 runs 13 residues. CDR3 nucleotide sequence: TGTGCCAGCAGTTTGCCAGGCAACACTGAGGCTTTCTTT. This sequence encodes CASSLPGNTEAFF.

The J gene is TRBJ2-3, the V gene TRBV7-9, with D possibly being TRBD1 (5 bases). CDR1 is SEHNR and CDR2 is FQNEAQ in the germline V gene (reference sequence). The CDR3 consists of 16 residues. The ends were cut back, 4 bases at V and 3 bases at J, with 17 bases in the middle. The CDR3 loop reads CASSSRDMIRTDTQYF. The DNA of the CDR3 is TGTGCCAGCAGCTCCAGGGATATGATTAGGACAGATACGCAGTATTTT. The full variable domain, with the rest looked up from reference TRBV7-9 and TRBJ2-3, is DTGVSQNPRHKITKRGQNVTFRCDPISEHNRLYWYRQTLGQGPEFLTYFQNEAQLEKSRLLSDRFSAERPKGSFSTLEIQRTEQGDSAMYLCASSSRDMIRTDTQYFGPGTRLTVL.

V is TRBV27 and J is TRBJ1-6, with 10 bases matching TRBD1. Trimming at V came to 3 bases and at J to 9 bases, leaving 5 bases not matched to a gene. CDR3 size: 15 residues. Germline V lookup: CDR1 MNHEY, CDR2 SMNVEV (reference sequence). The CDR3 nucleotides read TGTGCCAGCAGTTTTGGGACAGGGGATGCTTCACCCCTCCACTTT. It is translated as CASSFGTGDASPLHF.

This chain connects TRBV10-3 to TRBJ1-2; TRBD1 aligns across 10 bases. V lost 5 bases and J lost 0; bases outside the gene matches: 12. The CDR3 runs to 18 residues. Germline V lookup: CDR1 ENHRY, CDR2 SYGVKD. This chain's CDR3 is CAISQLPGQGKSNYGYTF. CDR3 nucleotides: TGTGCCATCAGTCAACTACCGGGACAGGGGAAGTCTAACTATGGCTACACCTTC.

The chain links TRBV7-9 to TRBJ1-1; no clear D. V lost 5 bases and J 10 bases, leaving 17 bases between the germline ends. CDR1 and CDR2 from the germline V gene are SEHNR and FQNEAQ (reference sequence). The CDR3 sequence is 13 residues long. Here the CDR3 reads CASSRKTGEAAFF. CDR3 nucleotide sequence: TGTGCCAGCAGCCGGAAAACTGGGGAGGCAGCTTTCTTT. Filled out from reference TRBV7-9 and TRBJ1-1, the complete variable domain reads DTGVSQNPRHKITKRGQNVTFRCDPISEHNRLYWYRQTLGQGPEFLTYFQNEAQLEKSRLLSDRFSAERPKGSFSTLEIQRTEQGDSAMYLCASSRKTGEAAFFGQGTRLTVV.

J is TRBJ1-2 and V is TRBV2; 11 nucleotides agree with TRBD1. The length of the CDR3 is 15 residues. Trimming at V came to 7 bases and at J to 5 bases, leaving 9 bases not matched to a gene. The V gene's germline CDR1 is SNHLY and CDR2 FYNNEI. Here the CDR3 reads CASTGQGEQYYGYTF. CDR3 coding DNA: TGTGCCAGCACGGGACAGGGGGAACAATATTATGGCTACACCTTC. The whole variable domain, remainder taken from reference TRBV2 and TRBJ1-2, is EPEVTQTPSHQVTQMGQEVILRCVPISNHLYFYWYRQILGQKVEFLVSFYNNEISEKSEIFDDQFSVERPDGSNFTLKIRSTKLEDSAMYFCASTGQGEQYYGYTFGSGTRLTVV.

The DNA of the CDR3 is TGTGCCAGCAGTGGTGACAGTGGAAATCAGCCCCAGCATTTT. Its protein is CASSGDSGNQPQHF. The chain carries TRBV2 and TRBJ1-5; D might be TRBD1 (5 bases). CDR3 length: 14 amino acids. V was shortened by 4 bases and J by 4 bases, with 11 bases between the two germline ends. In germline, CDR1 is SNHLY, CDR2 FYNNEI.

With regard to this clone: The CDR3 does not end in the conserved phenylalanine or tryptophan, so this is likely a read error. The chain carries TRBV7-2 and TRBJ2-3; D is uncertain. The CDR3 runs to 15 residues. Germline CDR1 SGHTA, CDR2 FQGNSA. V lost 2 bases, J lost 1 base, and 10 bases lay in between. The CDR3 coding sequence is TGTGCCAGCAGCTTAAACCCCATCGGCACAGATACGCAGTATTCT. Its protein product is CASSLNPIGTDTQYS.

This clone turned up a few times. V is TRBV5-6 and J is TRBJ1-5; D perhaps matches TRBD1 (5 bases). Trimming cost V 0 bases and J 8 bases, with 12 bases left between them. CDR1 SGHDT and CDR2 YYEEEE come from the germline V gene. The CDR3 runs to 14 residues. For the CDR3, the DNA is TGTGCCAGCAGCTTGGGTCGGGGGAAGGAGCCCCAGCATTTT. Protein product: CASSLGRGKEPQHF.

This clone was seen just once. V usage is TRBV18 and J usage is TRBJ2-2; 7 nucleotides match TRBD2. The CDR3 length is 17 residues. Losses at the gene ends were 5 bases for V and 0 bases for J; bases not matched to a gene: 9. CDR1 is KGHSH, CDR2 LQKENI, per germline. The CDR3 protein is CASSTTLAVANTGELFF. The CDR3 DNA is TGTGCCAGCTCAACGACGCTAGCGGTTGCGAACACCGGGGAGCTGTTTTTT.

This clone was observed a few times. V usage is TRBV10-3 and J usage is TRBJ2-5; no clear D. With 8 bases removed from V and 5 bases from J, the gap between germline ends came to 12 bases. This CDR3 has 12 residues. CDR1 and CDR2 from the germline V gene are ENHRY and SYGVKD. The DNA for the CDR3 is TGTGCCATCGGCGAGGTTCCGGAGACCCAGTACTTC. As protein: CAIGEVPETQYF.

This clone was seen once. The chain carries TRBV15 and TRBJ2-5; TRBD2 is a possible D gene (5 bases). V lost 3 bases, J lost 5 bases, and 10 bases lay in between. CDR1 and CDR2 (germline): LNHNV, YYDKDF (reference sequence). The CDR3 runs to 13 residues. CDR3 DNA sequence: TGTGCCACCAGCAGTAGCGCAAGGGAGACCCAGTACTTC. It translates to CATSSSARETQYF.

The rearrangement joins TRBV27 to TRBJ1-5; D possibly corresponds to TRBD1 (5 bases). The CDR3 runs to 13 residues. Trimming removed 4 bases at V and 4 bases at J, with 8 bases between. The germline V gene has CDR1 MNHEY and CDR2 SMNVEV (reference sequence). This chain's CDR3 is CASSWGGNQPQHF. The CDR3 coding sequence is TGTGCCAGCAGTTGGGGGGGGAATCAGCCCCAGCATTTT.

This chain joins TRBV19 and TRBJ1-5; TRBD1 might be the D (6 bases). The germline gives CDR1 LNHDA, CDR2 SQIVND (reference sequence). The CDR3 runs to 16 residues. V lost 4 bases, J lost 1 base, and 14 bases lay in between. The CDR3 sequence is CASSNNRASSNQPQHF. The CDR3 bases are TGTGCCAGTAGTAATAACAGGGCGTCCAGCAATCAGCCCCAGCATTTT.

The V call is TRBV27, the J call TRBJ1-3, with D hard to call. Trimming stripped 5 bases from V and 0 bases from J, with 11 bases between. The germline V gene encodes CDR1 MNHEY and CDR2 SMNVEV (reference sequence). This CDR3 contains 15 residues. CDR3 sequence: CASSPRHFSGNTIYF. The CDR3 DNA is TGTGCCAGCAGTCCCAGACACTTCTCTGGAAACACCATATATTTT.

This chain connects TRBV2 to TRBJ2-1; TRBD1 agrees at 11 bases. CDR1 and CDR2 (germline): SNHLY, FYNNEI. V lost 7 bases and J lost 2; bases outside the gene matches: 4. The CDR3 spans 15 residues. DNA of the CDR3: TGTGCCAGCACCGGGACAGGGGGAACCTACAATGAGCAGTTCTTC. It yields the protein CASTGTGGTYNEQFF.

V gene TRBV2 combines with J gene TRBJ1-5; a weak D match, TRBD1 (6 bases). Germline V gene sequence: CDR1 SNHLY, CDR2 FYNNEI. The CDR3 totals 15 residues. Trimming left V 6 bases short and J 7 bases short, with 19 bases between. Written as DNA, the CDR3 is TGTGCCAGCAGGGGGGTAAGGGGGAGAGTACAGCCCCAGCATTTT. This encodes CASRGVRGRVQPQHF.

This chain uses TRBV28 with TRBJ2-7; TRBD1 matches 10 bases. V shed 5 bases and J 5 bases; nucleotides not matched to a gene: 9. Germline values: CDR1 MDHEN, CDR2 SYDVKM. CDR3 length equals 15 residues. This CDR3 reads CASSAIGTGAHEQYF. In DNA, the CDR3 is TGTGCCAGCAGTGCCATCGGGACAGGGGCTCACGAGCAGTACTTC.